The 22 T cell receptor beta chains below were found in one sample sequenced in a study of blood T cells in healthy people across ages. Alongside a J-beta primer mix, a sample-barcoded 5' primer served in a second PCR lasting about 7 to 11 cycles. TCRdb reprocessed the 5' RACE reads with MiXCR, giving one entry per CDR3 protein. The sample consists of 850,000 to 1,000,000 distinct CDR3 sequences, roughly 50% of them appearing once. The sample consisted of blood. These receptors were obtained from a woman aged 60-75 years in good health.

This clonotype showed up just a few times. This chain links TRBV15 with TRBJ2-4, with TRBD1 matching 10 bases. The V gene's germline CDR1 is LNHNV and CDR2 YYDKDF (reference sequence). Losses at the gene ends were 3 bases for V and 2 bases for J; bases not matched to a gene: 1. The length of the CDR3 is 15 residues. The CDR3 DNA follows: TGTGCCACCAGCAGGGACAGGGGGACCAAAAACATTCAGTACTTC. It is translated as CATSRDRGTKNIQYF.

The chain links TRBV28 to TRBJ2-7; 12 bases align to TRBD1. CDR1 is MDHEN, CDR2 SYDVKM, per germline. The CDR3 loop spans 19 amino acids. Unmatched junction bases numbered 17, after V lost 6 bases and J lost 2 bases. Here the CDR3 DNA reads TGTGCCAGCAGAAAACCCGGGACAGGGGGCGTGCGGAGCCCCTACGAGCAGTACTTC. Its translation is CASRKPGTGGVRSPYEQYF. Full variable domain (missing parts from reference TRBV28 and TRBJ2-7): DVKVTQSSRYLVKRTGEKVFLECVQDMDHENMFWYRQDPGLGLRLIYFSYDVKMKEKGDIPEGYSVSREKKERFSLILESASTNQTSMYLCASRKPGTGGVRSPYEQYFGPGTRLTVT.

A few counts support this clonotype. DNA for the CDR3: TGTGCCACCAAAGAGGACGCGGGAACTAACTATGGCTACACCTTC. Translating it yields CATKEDAGTNYGYTF. V gene TRBV10-3 combines with J gene TRBJ1-2; unclear D gene. This CDR3 spans 15 amino acids. V was trimmed by 10 bases and J by 0 bases, leaving 18 bases between them. Germline lookup yields CDR1 ENHRY and CDR2 SYGVKD.

The chain recombines TRBV28 with TRBJ2-3; D may be TRBD1 or TRBD2 (6 bases each). V was clipped by 10 bases and J by 5 bases, with 19 bases between them. This CDR3 has 14 residues. CDR1 is MDHEN and CDR2 is SYDVKM in the germline V gene. CDR3 sequence: CATITGAFGDTQYF. CDR3 nucleotides: TGTGCCACCATTACGGGGGCTTTTGGAGATACGCAGTATTTT. Looking up the rest from reference TRBV28 and TRBJ2-3 gives the full variable domain: DVKVTQSSRYLVKRTGEKVFLECVQDMDHENMFWYRQDPGLGLRLIYFSYDVKMKEKGDIPEGYSVSREKKERFSLILESASTNQTSMYLCATITGAFGDTQYFGPGTRLTVL.

There are a few counts of this clonotype. The rearrangement joins TRBV20-1 to TRBJ2-7; D not resolved. V lost 0 bases and J 0 bases, leaving 15 bases between the germline ends. Germline lookup yields CDR1 DFQATT and CDR2 SNEGSKA (reference sequence). The CDR3 is 16 residues long. This chain's CDR3 is CSARDLVTAYSYEQYF. The DNA for the CDR3 is TGCAGTGCTAGAGATCTTGTGACCGCTTACTCCTACGAGCAGTACTTC.

This clonotype was observed at least ten times. This chain joins TRBV29-1 and TRBJ2-5; 16 bases fit TRBD2. Per germline, CDR1 SQVTM and CDR2 ANQGSEA. Trimming at V came to 6 bases and at J to 3 bases, leaving 7 bases not matched to a gene. CDR3 length: 16 residues. CDR3 nucleotide sequence: TGCAGCGTCCAGGGACTAGCGGGAGGGATGGAAGAGACCCAGTACTTC. It translates to CSVQGLAGGMEETQYF. The complete variable domain, with remaining parts taken from reference TRBV29-1 and TRBJ2-5, reads SAVISQKPSRDICQRGTSLTIQCQVDSQVTMMFWYRQQPGQSLTLIATANQGSEATYESGFVIDKFPISRPNLTFSTLTVSNMSPEDSSIYLCSVQGLAGGMEETQYFGPGTRLLVL.

The gene calls are TRBV4-1 and TRBJ2-7; 9 nucleotides match TRBD2. The V and J ends lost 4 bases and 4 bases, in that order; junction bases with no gene match: 8. This CDR3 is built from 15 residues. Germline V gene lookup returns CDR1 MGHRA and CDR2 YSYEKL. The CDR3 region has the DNA TGCGCCAGCAGCCGGACTAGCGACGACTCTTACGAGCAGTACTTC. Its translation: CASSRTSDDSYEQYF.

This chain links TRBV27 with TRBJ2-5; 9 positions match TRBD1. V gave up 7 bases and J gave up 9 bases; unmatched junction bases: 9. The CDR3 runs to 13 residues. Per germline, CDR1 MNHEY and CDR2 SMNVEV (reference sequence). The CDR3 protein is CASTLGQGEAQYF. The CDR3 DNA reads as TGTGCCAGCACCTTGGGACAGGGAGAAGCCCAGTACTTC.

The chain employs TRBV5-1 and TRBJ2-1, with TRBD2 identical over 7 bases. V shed 0 bases, J shed 5 bases, and the junction held 8 bases outside the gene matches. Per the germline V gene, CDR1 is SGHRS and CDR2 is YFSETQ. The CDR3 runs 16 residues. CDR3 nucleotide sequence: TGCGCCAGCAGCTTGGAGGTCGGGAGGCTCCACAATGAGCAGTTCTTC. Translated, it gives CASSLEVGRLHNEQFF.

The chain uses TRBV15 and TRBJ2-3, with 9 bases fitting TRBD1. The V and J ends lost 7 bases and 4 bases, in that order; junction bases with no gene match: 6. The germline CDR1 and CDR2 sequences are LNHNV and YYDKDF (reference sequence). The CDR3 covers 14 residues. CDR3 coding DNA: TGTGCCACCACCGCGGACAGGGGACCAGATACGCAGTATTTT. It encodes CATTADRGPDTQYF.

The chain recombines TRBV12-3 or TRBV12-4 with TRBJ2-4; D might be TRBD1 or TRBD2, each matching 5 bases. The V end lost 5 bases, the J end lost 0 bases, and 20 bases lay between the germline ends. CDR3 length equals 18 residues. The CDR3, as DNA: TGTGCCAGCAGTGCCTACCACAGGACCGGAGGAGCCAAAAACATTCAGTACTTC. As protein: CASSAYHRTGGAKNIQYF.

The table lists this clonotype with a few counts. This rearrangement joins TRBV9 to TRBJ2-1; 7 bases align to TRBD1. Germline loops: CDR1 SGDLS, CDR2 YYNGEE. The CDR3 extends over 15 amino acids. V was clipped by 4 bases and J by 5 bases; unmatched bases: 9. CDR3 amino acids: CASSPPPGQHNEQFF. The DNA for the CDR3 is TGTGCCAGCAGCCCCCCTCCGGGACAGCACAATGAGCAGTTCTTC.

The V call is TRBV27, the J call TRBJ2-7; D may match TRBD1 or TRBD2 (6 bases each). CDR3 length: 14 residues. CDR1 and CDR2 from the germline V gene are MNHEY and SMNVEV (reference sequence). V gave up 2 bases and J gave up 7 bases, with 15 bases separating them. In DNA, the CDR3 is TGTGCCAGCAGTTTAACTCCGGGGGCTCGAGAGCAGTACTTC. Protein product: CASSLTPGAREQYF.

The chain is built from TRBV5-5 and TRBJ2-3; 10 bases align to TRBD1. The length of the CDR3 is 16 residues. The V gene's germline CDR1 is SGHKS and CDR2 YYEKEE (reference sequence). Unmatched junction bases numbered 4, after V lost 0 bases and J lost 3 bases. CDR3 loop: CASSLEWGQGTDTQYF. The CDR3 bases are TGTGCCAGCAGCTTGGAGTGGGGACAGGGGACAGATACGCAGTATTTT.

In this sample, this clonotype turned up a few times. The chain is built from TRBV29-1 and TRBJ2-5; D remains unclear. This CDR3 spans 12 amino acids. Trimming left V 4 bases short and J 2 bases short, with 8 bases between. CDR1 and CDR2 from the germline V gene are SQVTM and ANQGSEA. The CDR3 bases are TGCAGCGTTGCCATTAATCAAGAGACCCAGTACTTC. It translates to CSVAINQETQYF.

This clonotype was counted only a few times. The chain joins TRBV12-3 or TRBV12-4 to TRBJ2-5, with TRBD1 identical over 9 bases. The ends lost 3 bases at V and 1 base at J; junction bases unmatched: 6. CDR3 size: 16 residues. CDR3 in amino acids: CASSLGTGGLQETQYF. The CDR3 nucleotides are TGTGCCAGCAGTTTGGGCACAGGGGGCCTCCAAGAGACCCAGTACTTC.

The sample holds a few counts of this clonotype. The CDR3 DNA sequence: TGTGCCAGCAGCGATAGACCGATTATTACCTACGAGCAGTACTTC. Its protein is CASSDRPIITYEQYF. This chain joins TRBV7-2 and TRBJ2-7; no definite D call. Germline assignment: CDR1 SGHTA and CDR2 FQGNSA. V shed 5 bases and J shed 2 bases, with 16 bases lying between them. This CDR3 region has 15 residues.

The rearrangement links TRBV5-1 to TRBJ2-7, with 11 bases fitting TRBD2. V gave up 4 bases and J gave up 2 bases; unmatched junction bases: 11. Germline CDR1 reads SGHRS; CDR2 reads YFSETQ. There are 17 residues in the CDR3. In DNA form, the CDR3 reads TGCGCCAGCAGCCGAAAAAGTAGCGGGGGGGACGCCTACGAGCAGTACTTC. Translation: CASSRKSSGGDAYEQYF. The variable domain in full, completed from reference TRBV5-1 and TRBJ2-7, reads KAGVTQTPRYLIKTRGQQVTLSCSPISGHRSVSWYQQTPGQGLQFLFEYFSETQRNKGNFPGRFSGRQFSNSRSEMNVSTLELGDSALYLCASSRKSSGGDAYEQYFGPGTRLTVT.

This clonotype was counted between two and nine times. The chain links TRBV7-6 to TRBJ2-7, with unresolved D. The CDR3 has 13 residues. The ends were cut back, 0 bases at V and 3 bases at J, with 6 bases in the middle. Germline V gives CDR1 SGHVS, CDR2 FNYEAQ. CDR3 in amino acids: CASSLALNYEQYF. CDR3 nucleotides: TGTGCCAGCAGCTTAGCACTCAACTACGAGCAGTACTTC.

Remarks on this clonotype: A much more abundant neighbour one base away suggests this may be a read error. V and J are TRBV29-1 and TRBJ2-7; D is ambiguous. V was pared by 8 bases and J by 6 bases, with 11 bases between. Germline V gives CDR1 SQVTM, CDR2 ANQGSEA. The CDR3 contains 10 residues. In nucleotides, the CDR3 is TGCAGCATTGTAATAGGCGAGCAGTACTTC. It codes for CSIVIGEQYF.

This clonotype has only a few counts. The chain couples TRBV7-9 to TRBJ1-6, with D uncertain. CDR1 and CDR2 (germline): SEHNR, FQNEAQ (reference sequence). Trimming shortened V by 1 base and J by 13 bases, and 14 bases separated the two germline ends. The CDR3 loop spans 14 amino acids. The CDR3 DNA sequence: TGTGCCAGCAGCTTAGGGGTTACGGCAGACCCCCTCCACTTT. This sequence encodes CASSLGVTADPLHF.

The chain carries TRBV5-4 and TRBJ2-5; 7 bases match TRBD1. The end of the DNA is better explained by TRBJ2-7, so the J call may be wrong. The length of the CDR3 is 13 residues. The V gene's germline CDR1 is SGHNT and CDR2 YYREEE (reference sequence). CDR3 in DNA: TGTGCCAGCAGCTGGGGGACAGTCGGCGAGCAGTACTTC. The encoded protein is CASSWGTVGEQYF.